This TCR beta chain was recorded in a study of OX40 agonist ivuxolimab in advanced cancers. Germline CDR1 is MNHEY and CDR2 is SVGAGI. With 6 bases removed from V and 4 bases from J, the gap between germline ends came to 9 bases. The CDR3 loop spans 12 amino acids. Study-level points and caveats: Antigen specificity of clonally expanded peripheral T cells was not established.

The assay was immunoSEQ multiplex PCR, and TCRdb's table has in-frame clones only and misses some. The sample carries 65,000 to 70,000 clones, nearly 90% recorded once. With autoimmune disease history or systemic immunosuppression, patients were excluded. With regard to this clone: Antigen: not known.

This material consisted of CD4+ or CD8+ T cells sorted from blood, taken in a trial of the OX40 agonist ivuxolimab. This sequence was found in an adult with an advanced solid tumor such as melanoma, head and neck, liver or kidney cancer. The chain couples TRBV6-5 to TRBJ1-2, with D uncertain. CDR3: CASRIGFYGYTF. For the CDR3, the DNA is TGTGCCAGCAGAATTGGCTTCTATGGCTACACCTTC.